This T cell receptor (beta chain) was documented in a study of blood T cells in healthy people across ages. Primed by a sample-barcoded 5' primer and a J-beta primer mix, a second PCR proceeded for about 6 to 11 cycles. MiXCR, run by TCRdb on the 5' RACE reads, gives a single entry per CDR3 protein. Of about 780,000 distinct CDR3 sequences in the sample, roughly 25% are singletons; the top ten hold 3%. These same records also appear under a second study, on T cells of mothers and their children.

The sequencing input was blood. The receptor's source is a boy aged 5-17 years in good health.

DNA for the CDR3: TGTGCCACTCTGACCCCCGGGGAGCTGTTTTTT. This codes for CATLTPGELFF. The chain carries TRBV10-3 and TRBJ2-2; D is uncertain. Trimming left V 10 bases short and J 6 bases short, with 9 bases between. Germline V gives CDR1 ENHRY, CDR2 SYGVKD. The CDR3 length is 11 residues.